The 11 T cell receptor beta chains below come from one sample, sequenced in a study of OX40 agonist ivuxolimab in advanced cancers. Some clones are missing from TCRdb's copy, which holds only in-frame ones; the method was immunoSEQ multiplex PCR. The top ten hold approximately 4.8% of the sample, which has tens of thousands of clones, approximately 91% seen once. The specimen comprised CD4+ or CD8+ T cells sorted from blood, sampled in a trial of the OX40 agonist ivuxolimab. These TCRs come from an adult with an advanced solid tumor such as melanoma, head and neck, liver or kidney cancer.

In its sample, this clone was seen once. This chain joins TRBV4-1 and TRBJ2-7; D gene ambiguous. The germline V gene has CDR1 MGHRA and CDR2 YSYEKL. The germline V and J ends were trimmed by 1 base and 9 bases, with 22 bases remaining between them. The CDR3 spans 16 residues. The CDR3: CASSQGRVDQLRRQYF. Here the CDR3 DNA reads TGCGCCAGCAGCCAAGGACGGGTGGACCAGTTGCGTCGGCAGTACTTC.

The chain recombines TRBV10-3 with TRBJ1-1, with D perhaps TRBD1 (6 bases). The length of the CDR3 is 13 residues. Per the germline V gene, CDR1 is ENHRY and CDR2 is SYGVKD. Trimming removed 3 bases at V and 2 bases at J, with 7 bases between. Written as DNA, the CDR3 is TGTGCCATCAGTGAAGGGGGTAACACTGAAGCTTTCTTT. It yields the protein CAISEGGNTEAFF.

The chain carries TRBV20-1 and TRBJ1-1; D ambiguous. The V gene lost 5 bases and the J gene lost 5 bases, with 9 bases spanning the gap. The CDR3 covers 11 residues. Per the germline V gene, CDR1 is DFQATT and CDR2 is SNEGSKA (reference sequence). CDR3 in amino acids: CSAPGKTEAFF. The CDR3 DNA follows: TGCAGTGCTCCCGGAAAGACTGAAGCTTTCTTT.

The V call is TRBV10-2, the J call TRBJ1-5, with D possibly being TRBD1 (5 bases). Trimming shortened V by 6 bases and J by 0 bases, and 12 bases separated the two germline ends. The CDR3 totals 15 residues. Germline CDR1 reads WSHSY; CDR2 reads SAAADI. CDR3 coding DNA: TGCGCCAGCAGGGGGGGGGATTATAGCAATCAGCCCCAGCATTTT. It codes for CASRGGDYSNQPQHF.

The CDR3 loop reads CASSIGAGGGYYEQYF. CDR3 in DNA: TGTGCCAGTAGTATTGGTGCGGGAGGGGGATACTACGAGCAGTACTTC. The chain joins TRBV19 to TRBJ2-5; 9 bases are a match to TRBD2. The J call is in doubt because the DNA end fits TRBJ2-7 better. This CDR3 spans 16 amino acids. CDR1 and CDR2 (germline): LNHDA, SQIVND (reference sequence).

CDR3 amino acids: CASGEAQETQYF. The CDR3 DNA sequence: TGTGCCTCCGGCGAGGCTCAAGAGACCCAGTACTTC. V and J are TRBV6-6 and TRBJ2-5; no reliable D call. Germline CDR1 MNHNY, CDR2 SVGAGI (reference sequence). V lost 11 bases and J lost 2, with 12 bases in between. CDR3 length equals 12 residues.

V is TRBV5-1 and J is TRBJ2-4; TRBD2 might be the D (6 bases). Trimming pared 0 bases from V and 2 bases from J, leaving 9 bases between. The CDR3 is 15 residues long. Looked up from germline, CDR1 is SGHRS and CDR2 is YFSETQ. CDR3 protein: CASSLEEGTKNIQYF. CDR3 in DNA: TGCGCCAGCAGCTTGGAGGAGGGGACCAAAAACATTCAGTACTTC. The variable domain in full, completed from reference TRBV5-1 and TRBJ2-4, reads KAGVTQTPRYLIKTRGQQVTLSCSPISGHRSVSWYQQTPGQGLQFLFEYFSETQRNKGNFPGRFSGRQFSNSRSEMNVSTLELGDSALYLCASSLEEGTKNIQYFGAGTRLSVL.

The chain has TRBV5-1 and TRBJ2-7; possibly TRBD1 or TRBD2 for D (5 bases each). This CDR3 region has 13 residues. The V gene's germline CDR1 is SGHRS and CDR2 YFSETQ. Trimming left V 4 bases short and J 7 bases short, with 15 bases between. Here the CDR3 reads CASSGDLGSEQYF. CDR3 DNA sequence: TGCGCCAGCAGCGGGGACCTTGGGTCGGAGCAGTACTTC.

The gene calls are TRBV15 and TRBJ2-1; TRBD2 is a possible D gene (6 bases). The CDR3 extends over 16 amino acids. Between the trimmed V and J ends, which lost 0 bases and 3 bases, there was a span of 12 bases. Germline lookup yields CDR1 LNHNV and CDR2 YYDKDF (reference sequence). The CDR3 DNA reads TGTGCCACCAGCAGAGATGTAGCGGCCTACTACAATGAGCAGTTCTTC. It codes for CATSRDVAAYYNEQFF.

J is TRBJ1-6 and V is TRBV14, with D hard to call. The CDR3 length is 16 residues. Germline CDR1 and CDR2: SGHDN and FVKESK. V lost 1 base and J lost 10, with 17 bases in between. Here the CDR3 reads CASSQVGTRSGSPLHF. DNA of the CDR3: TGTGCCAGCAGCCAAGTTGGTACGAGATCAGGATCACCCCTCCACTTT.

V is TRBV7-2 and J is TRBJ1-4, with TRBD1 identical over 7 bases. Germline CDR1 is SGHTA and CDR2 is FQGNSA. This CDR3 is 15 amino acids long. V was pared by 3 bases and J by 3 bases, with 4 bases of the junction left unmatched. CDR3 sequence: CASSLGGQPNEKLFF. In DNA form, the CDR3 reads TGTGCCAGCAGCTTGGGGGGACAGCCTAATGAAAAACTGTTTTTT. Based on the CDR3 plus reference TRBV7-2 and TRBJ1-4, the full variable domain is GAGVSQSPSNKVTEKGKDVELRCDPISGHTALYWYRQSLGQGLEFLIYFQGNSAPDKSGLPSDRFSAERTGGSVSTLTIQRTQQEDSAVYLCASSLGGQPNEKLFFGSGTQLSVL.